Shown below are 17 T cell receptor beta chains from a single sample sequenced in a study of cytomegalovirus exposure and HLA in healthy donors. Assay used: immunoSEQ multiplex PCR; TCRdb lists only in-frame clones, some missing. The table includes 200,000 to 300,000 clones, 70% to 90% detected once. The source material was PBMCs. Receptors were obtained from a woman in her twenties or thirties in good health and CMV-seropositive.

The chain combines TRBV13 with TRBJ2-7; TRBD2 aligns across 11 bases. J gave up 2 bases and V 4 bases, and 13 bases lay outside the gene matches. This CDR3 is built from 18 residues. Germline CDR1 is PRHDT and CDR2 is FYEKMQ (reference sequence). CDR3 sequence reads: CASSSNRLLAGEPYEQYF. In nucleotides, the CDR3 is TGTGCCAGCAGCTCGAATCGACTACTAGCGGGAGAACCCTACGAGCAGTACTTC.

This chain links TRBV5-1 with TRBJ2-2; D remains unclear. The V gene lost 2 bases and the J gene lost 1 base, with 9 bases spanning the gap. Per the germline V gene, CDR1 is SGHRS and CDR2 is YFSETQ. This CDR3 comprises 15 residues. CDR3 sequence (DNA): TGCGCCAGCAGCTTAATGCCCGGGAACACCGGGGAGCTGTTTTTT. Translating it yields CASSLMPGNTGELFF.

The J gene is TRBJ2-5, the V gene TRBV7-9; D not certain. Trimming cost V 3 bases and J 2 bases, with 7 bases left between them. Germline CDR1 reads SEHNR; CDR2 reads FQNEAQ (reference sequence). CDR3 length equals 13 residues. The CDR3 here is CASSFSLQETQYF. CDR3 bases: TGTGCCAGCAGCTTTTCCCTACAAGAGACCCAGTACTTC.

This clone was recorded at least ten times. The V gene is TRBV19, the J gene TRBJ2-7; no clear D gene. Trimming took 5 bases from V and 3 from J, leaving 17 bases between them. Germline CDR1 LNHDA, CDR2 SQIVND (reference sequence). This CDR3 has 15 residues. The CDR3 region is CASSPSSALSYEQYF. The CDR3 DNA is TGTGCCAGTAGTCCCTCTAGTGCCCTGAGCTACGAGCAGTACTTC.

The sample holds one count of this clone. The chain carries TRBV28 and TRBJ2-4; maybe TRBD2 (6 bases). V lost 3 bases to trimming and J lost 0 bases, with 9 bases between them. The CDR3 has 15 residues. CDR1 MDHEN and CDR2 SYDVKM come from the germline V gene. CDR3 in DNA: TGTGCCAGCAGTTTGGCGGGGAGAGCCAAAAACATTCAGTACTTC. The encoded protein is CASSLAGRAKNIQYF. The variable domain in full, completed from reference TRBV28 and TRBJ2-4, reads DVKVTQSSRYLVKRTGEKVFLECVQDMDHENMFWYRQDPGLGLRLIYFSYDVKMKEKGDIPEGYSVSREKKERFSLILESASTNQTSMYLCASSLAGRAKNIQYFGAGTRLSVL.

This sequence joins TRBV28 and TRBJ2-5; possible D gene TRBD2, 5 bases. Germline values: CDR1 MDHEN, CDR2 SYDVKM. Trimming removed 3 bases at V and 10 bases at J, with 12 bases between. This CDR3 comprises 12 residues. CDR3 sequence: CASSFPGGFQYF. The CDR3 DNA reads as TGTGCCAGCAGTTTCCCAGGAGGATTCCAGTACTTC.

The chain couples TRBV6-5 to TRBJ2-1; tentative D call: TRBD1 (7 bases). Trimming took 6 bases from V and 6 from J, leaving 18 bases between them. The CDR3 runs 15 residues. Per the germline V gene, CDR1 is MNHEY and CDR2 is SVGAGI. The CDR3 region has the DNA TGTGCCAGCAGCTTCTCAGGGGGAGGCCTCAATGAGCAGTTCTTC. It encodes CASSFSGGGLNEQFF.

This chain joins TRBV5-1 and TRBJ2-3; D unresolved. V lost 3 bases and J lost 2, with 10 bases in between. The CDR3 loop spans 14 amino acids. Germline V gene lookup returns CDR1 SGHRS and CDR2 YFSETQ. The CDR3 protein is CASSSIPDTDTQYF. CDR3 sequence (DNA): TGCGCCAGCAGCTCGATACCAGACACAGATACGCAGTATTTT.

This chain links TRBV28 with TRBJ2-1, with D possibly TRBD2 on 6 matching bases. The CDR3 length is 15 residues. Trimming stripped 1 base from V and 6 bases from J, with 13 bases between. The germline V gene encodes CDR1 MDHEN and CDR2 SYDVKM. CDR3 loop: CASSLLTGERNEQFF. CDR3 DNA sequence: TGTGCCAGCAGTTTATTGACGGGAGAGCGCAATGAGCAGTTCTTC.

The rearrangement links TRBV28 to TRBJ1-5, with 10 bases that match TRBD1. Germline lookup yields CDR1 MDHEN and CDR2 SYDVKM. V shed 9 bases and J 7 bases; nucleotides not matched to a gene: 12. The CDR3 contains 15 residues. The CDR3 reads CARGQGPSRGQPQHF. In DNA, the CDR3 is TGTGCCAGGGGACAGGGGCCTTCACGGGGCCAGCCCCAGCATTTT.

The chain has TRBV28 and TRBJ1-2, with D unresolved. V lost 5 bases to trimming and J lost 8 bases, with 12 bases between them. The germline V gene encodes CDR1 MDHEN and CDR2 SYDVKM. CDR3 length: 12 residues. Here the CDR3 reads CASSAVQSGYTF. The CDR3 DNA reads TGTGCCAGCAGTGCCGTACAATCGGGCTACACCTTC.

The chain uses TRBV28 and TRBJ1-5; D is possibly TRBD1 (6 bases). V shed 4 bases and J shed 2 bases, with 15 bases lying between them. This CDR3 spans 16 amino acids. The germline V gene has CDR1 MDHEN and CDR2 SYDVKM. The CDR3 reads CASSSHTGTGNQPQHF. Written as DNA, the CDR3 is TGTGCCAGCAGTTCTCATACAGGGACGGGCAATCAGCCCCAGCATTTT.

CDR3 in amino acids: CASSQTRTGRTDTQYF. CDR3 DNA: TGTGCCAGCAGCCAAACCCGGACAGGGCGTACAGATACGCAGTATTTT. V is TRBV7-9 and J is TRBJ2-3, with TRBD1 matching over 8 bases. J was trimmed by 3 bases and V by 5 bases; bases with no gene match: 10. The V gene's germline CDR1 is SEHNR and CDR2 FQNEAQ (reference sequence). The CDR3 runs 16 residues. The whole variable domain, remainder taken from reference TRBV7-9 and TRBJ2-3, is DTGVSQNPRHKITKRGQNVTFRCDPISEHNRLYWYRQTLGQGPEFLTYFQNEAQLEKSRLLSDRFSAERPKGSFSTLEIQRTEQGDSAMYLCASSQTRTGRTDTQYFGPGTRLTVL.

The rearrangement links TRBV5-1 to TRBJ2-1; 8 bases are a match to TRBD2. This CDR3 has 14 amino acids. Germline trimming cut 4 bases from V and 8 bases from J; bases unmatched to any gene: 8. CDR1 is SGHRS, CDR2 YFSETQ, per germline. This chain's CDR3 is CASSLLLAEDEQFF. CDR3 coding DNA: TGCGCCAGCAGCCTGCTACTAGCGGAAGATGAGCAGTTCTTC.

CDR3: CASSLPGVRGYTF. In DNA form, the CDR3 reads TGTGCCAGCAGCTTACCGGGGGTTCGGGGCTACACCTTC. The chain couples TRBV9 to TRBJ1-2; tentatively, D is TRBD1 (5 bases). The CDR3 is 13 residues long. V was cut by 4 bases and J by 8 bases, with 15 bases left in between. Germline CDR1 and CDR2: SGDLS and YYNGEE. The entire variable domain, with the rest obtained from reference TRBV9 and TRBJ1-2, is as follows: DSGVTQTPKHLITATGQRVTLRCSPRSGDLSVYWYQQSLDQGLQFLIQYYNGEERAKGNILERFSAQQFPDLHSELNLSSLELGDSALYFCASSLPGVRGYTFGSGTRLTVV.

This chain links TRBV6-6 with TRBJ2-7; 9 positions agree with TRBD1. Germline lookup yields CDR1 MNHNY and CDR2 SVGAGI (reference sequence). This CDR3 contains 15 residues. V dropped 7 bases and J dropped 4; count of bases not matched to a gene: 11. In DNA, the CDR3 is TGTGCCAGCACCTACCGGGACAGGGATTCTTACGAGCAGTACTTC. Amino acid sequence: CASTYRDRDSYEQYF.

CDR3 residues: CASSQGNGQIYEQYF. The CDR3 bases are TGCGCCAGCAGCCAGGGAAATGGACAGATCTACGAGCAGTACTTC. The chain is built from TRBV4-1 and TRBJ2-7, with a tentative D call TRBD1 (6 bases). From germline, CDR1 is MGHRA and CDR2 YSYEKL. CDR3 length equals 15 residues. V was shortened by 3 bases and J by 3 bases, with 15 bases between the two germline ends.